A selection of T cell receptor beta chains follows, all from one sample in a study of OX40 agonist ivuxolimab in advanced cancers. TCRdb keeps only in-frame clones here, not all; method: immunoSEQ multiplex PCR. The sample carries nearly 50,000 clones, roughly 86% recorded once. The sequenced sample was CD4+ or CD8+ T cells sorted from blood, obtained in a trial of the OX40 agonist ivuxolimab. These receptors were collected from an adult with an advanced solid tumor such as melanoma, head and neck, liver or kidney cancer. The CDR3 runs from the conserved cysteine through the conserved F or W. Fields, in order: V gene, J gene, D gene, clone size, CDR3 DNA, CDR3 protein. A D gene is named only where the DNA matches it firmly. Clone size, where shown, is once, few, many, or a class for clones that have expanded.

V gene: TRBV5-1
J gene: TRBJ1-4
D gene: .
clone size: .
CDR3 DNA: TGCGCCAGCAGGGACGGCCCAACTAATGAAAAACTGTTTTTT
CDR3 protein: CASRDGPTNEKLFF

V gene: TRBV5-4
J gene: TRBJ1-2
D gene: TRBD1
clone size: .
CDR3 DNA: TGTGCCAGCAGCCGGACAGGGTCAAATGGCTACACCTTC
CDR3 protein: CASSRTGSNGYTF

V gene: TRBV11-2
J gene: TRBJ2-7
D gene: TRBD1
clone size: .
CDR3 DNA: TGTGCCAGCAGCCACTGGGGCAGGGGGCGAGACGAGCAGTACTTC
CDR3 protein: CASSHWGRGRDEQYF

V gene: TRBV7-2
J gene: TRBJ2-3
D gene: .
clone size: .
CDR3 DNA: TGTGCCAGCAGCCCCCGGGATAGCGCAGATACGCAGTATTTT
CDR3 protein: CASSPRDSADTQYF

V gene: TRBV18
J gene: TRBJ2-2
D gene: TRBD2
clone size: once
CDR3 DNA: TGTGCCAGCTCACCACCGGGGAGAACAGGAGGACTAGCGGGAGGATCGGGCACCGGGGAGCTGTTTTTT
CDR3 protein: CASSPPGRTGGLAGGSGTGELFF

V gene: TRBV19
J gene: TRBJ1-4
D gene: TRBD1
clone size: .
CDR3 DNA: TGTGCCAGTAGTACCGACAGGGGCGTTACTAATGAAAAACTGTTTTTT
CDR3 protein: CASSTDRGVTNEKLFF

V gene: TRBV10-3
J gene: TRBJ1-2
D gene: TRBD1
clone size: .
CDR3 DNA: TGTGCCACCAGTAACCCGGACAGGGCGGTAAACTATGGCTACACCTTC
CDR3 protein: CATSNPDRAVNYGYTF

V gene: TRBV5-6
J gene: TRBJ1-2
D gene: .
clone size: .
CDR3 DNA: TGTGCCAGCAGCTTGTACCAGGAAAATAACTATGGCTACACCTTC
CDR3 protein: CASSLYQENNYGYTF

V gene: TRBV7-6
J gene: TRBJ2-7
D gene: TRBD2
clone size: .
CDR3 DNA: TGTGCCAGCAGCCGCGGGAGGGCCGGTTACGAGCAGTACTTC
CDR3 protein: CASSRGRAGYEQYF

V gene: TRBV7-9
J gene: TRBJ2-7
D gene: .
clone size: .
CDR3 DNA: TGTGCCAGCAGCTCGGGCCGCTCCGACGAGCAGTACTTC
CDR3 protein: CASSSGRSDEQYF

V gene: TRBV7-6
J gene: TRBJ2-3
D gene: TRBD2
clone size: once
CDR3 DNA: TGTGCCAGCAGCTTAGCGGCGGGAGTCGGAGCAGATACGCAGTATTTT
CDR3 protein: CASSLAAGVGADTQYF

V gene: TRBV7-9
J gene: TRBJ1-2
D gene: TRBD1
clone size: .
CDR3 DNA: TGTGCCAGCAGCCATCCCGGACAGGGTAGAGGCTACACCTTC
CDR3 protein: CASSHPGQGRGYTF

V gene: TRBV21-1
J gene: TRBJ2-7
D gene: .
clone size: .
CDR3 DNA: TGTGCCAGCAGCAAATCTGGACTCTCAAGCTCCTACGAGCAGTACTTC
CDR3 protein: CASSKSGLSSSYEQYF

V gene: TRBV27
J gene: TRBJ2-6
D gene: .
clone size: .
CDR3 DNA: TGTGCCAGCAGGGCAGTACCATACTCTGGGGCCAACGTCCTGACTTTC
CDR3 protein: CASRAVPYSGANVLTF

V gene: TRBV7-2
J gene: TRBJ1-2
D gene: TRBD1
clone size: .
CDR3 DNA: TGTGCCAGCAGCTTAGGAGGGACAGGGGGCTCCAATGGCTACACCTTC
CDR3 protein: CASSLGGTGGSNGYTF

V gene: TRBV7-2
J gene: TRBJ1-1
D gene: .
clone size: .
CDR3 DNA: TGTGCCAGCAGCTCGTGGATGAACACTGAAGCTTTCTTT
CDR3 protein: CASSSWMNTEAFF

V gene: TRBV4-1
J gene: TRBJ2-2
D gene: .
clone size: once
CDR3 DNA: TGCGCCAGCAGCCAAGGCTACAGGGTCGCGAACACCGGGGAGCTGTTTTTT
CDR3 protein: CASSQGYRVANTGELFF

V gene: TRBV19
J gene: TRBJ2-7
D gene: TRBD2
clone size: .
CDR3 DNA: TGTGCCAGTAGTAAGCGGGAGCTCTCCTACGAGCAGTACTTC
CDR3 protein: CASSKRELSYEQYF

V gene: TRBV7-2
J gene: TRBJ2-3
D gene: TRBD2
clone size: .
CDR3 DNA: TGTGCCAGCAGCCTAGGGACTACCAGATTTGAGGATACGCAGTATTTT
CDR3 protein: CASSLGTTRFEDTQYF

V gene: TRBV7-2
J gene: TRBJ1-2
D gene: .
clone size: .
CDR3 DNA: TGTGCCAGCAGCTTAGAAGTGTCTTTGGGAAAGGGCTACACCTTC
CDR3 protein: CASSLEVSLGKGYTF

V gene: TRBV11-2
J gene: TRBJ1-4
D gene: TRBD1
clone size: .
CDR3 DNA: TGTGCCAGCAGCATAAACAGGGGGAATGTTGAAAAACTGTTTTTT
CDR3 protein: CASSINRGNVEKLFF

V gene: TRBV4-2
J gene: TRBJ1-2
D gene: .
clone size: .
CDR3 DNA: TGTGCCAGCAGCCAAGTAAACCCCGGGGGAGTTAACTATGGCTACACCTTC
CDR3 protein: CASSQVNPGGVNYGYTF

V gene: TRBV7-2
J gene: TRBJ2-1
D gene: .
clone size: .
CDR3 DNA: TGTGCCAGCAGCTTAGCCGGGACATTAGCCTACAATGAGCAGTTCTTC
CDR3 protein: CASSLAGTLAYNEQFF

V gene: TRBV15
J gene: TRBJ1-1
D gene: .
clone size: .
CDR3 DNA: TGTGCCACCAGCGAAGGGGGATTAGACACTGAAGCTTTCTTT
CDR3 protein: CATSEGGLDTEAFF

V gene: TRBV7-9
J gene: TRBJ1-2
D gene: TRBD1
clone size: .
CDR3 DNA: TGTGCCAGCAGCACCGGGACAGGGCACGGCTACACCTTC
CDR3 protein: CASSTGTGHGYTF

V gene: TRBV5-1
J gene: TRBJ2-5
D gene: TRBD2
clone size: .
CDR3 DNA: TGCGCCAGCAGCCCCTCCGGGACTAGCGGGAGGGCGGGCCAAGAGACCCAGTACTTC
CDR3 protein: CASSPSGTSGRAGQETQYF

V gene: TRBV7-2
J gene: TRBJ2-1
D gene: TRBD2
clone size: once
CDR3 DNA: TGTGCCAGCAAAACTACTAGCGCCTCCTACAATGAGCAGTTCTTC
CDR3 protein: CASKTTSASYNEQFF

V gene: TRBV7-9
J gene: TRBJ1-6
D gene: .
clone size: .
CDR3 DNA: TGTGCCAGCAGCACTACCCCCCAGGGCTCCAATTCACCCCTCCACTTT
CDR3 protein: CASSTTPQGSNSPLHF

V gene: TRBV5-4
J gene: TRBJ2-3
D gene: .
clone size: .
CDR3 DNA: TGTGCCAGCAGCTTGGTAGGGTACAGCACAGATACGCAGTATTTT
CDR3 protein: CASSLVGYSTDTQYF

V gene: TRBV5-1
J gene: TRBJ2-5
D gene: .
clone size: .
CDR3 DNA: TGCGCCAGCAGCTTGGTACGGCTGCAAGAGACCCAGTACTTC
CDR3 protein: CASSLVRLQETQYF

V gene: TRBV19
J gene: TRBJ2-5
D gene: .
clone size: .
CDR3 DNA: TGTGCCAGTAGGCGGGGACAAGCAGAGACCCAGTACTTC
CDR3 protein: CASRRGQAETQYF

V gene: TRBV5-1
J gene: TRBJ2-7
D gene: .
clone size: .
CDR3 DNA: TGCGCCAGCAGCTCCCCTGCATACGAGCAGTACTTC
CDR3 protein: CASSSPAYEQYF

V gene: TRBV6-5
J gene: TRBJ2-7
D gene: TRBD2
clone size: .
CDR3 DNA: TGTGCCAGCTCCTCGGGGGGAGCGGGGGTATACGAGCAGTACTTC
CDR3 protein: CASSSGGAGVYEQYF

V gene: TRBV7-2
J gene: TRBJ2-7
D gene: TRBD2
clone size: .
CDR3 DNA: TGTGCCAGCAGCATACTAGCGGGGGGGCCAGCGGGCGAGCAGTACTTC
CDR3 protein: CASSILAGGPAGEQYF

V gene: TRBV9
J gene: TRBJ2-1
D gene: .
clone size: .
CDR3 DNA: TGTGCCAGCAGCGCCGGGACTTACAATGAGCAGTTCTTC
CDR3 protein: CASSAGTYNEQFF

V gene: TRBV6-1
J gene: TRBJ2-1
D gene: TRBD2
clone size: .
CDR3 DNA: TGTGCCAGCAGTGAATTAGGACTAGCGGGGGGGCGATACAATGAGCAGTTCTTC
CDR3 protein: CASSELGLAGGRYNEQFF

V gene: TRBV19
J gene: TRBJ1-2
D gene: TRBD1
clone size: .
CDR3 DNA: TGTGCCAGTAGTATACTTTCAGGGGGCGACTATGGCTACACCTTC
CDR3 protein: CASSILSGGDYGYTF

V gene: TRBV28
J gene: TRBJ1-1
D gene: .
clone size: .
CDR3 DNA: TGTGCCAGCATCCCGGGTTTGGGAACTGAAGCTTTCTTT
CDR3 protein: CASIPGLGTEAFF

V gene: TRBV5-1
J gene: TRBJ1-1
D gene: TRBD1
clone size: few
CDR3 DNA: TGCGCCAGCAGCCCCCTACAGGGGGCTAACACTGAAGCTTTCTTT
CDR3 protein: CASSPLQGANTEAFF

V gene: TRBV21-1
J gene: TRBJ1-6
D gene: .
clone size: .
CDR3 DNA: TGTGCCAGCAGCAGACCCACAGGGGATCTGGGGCGTAATTCACCCCTCCACTTT
CDR3 protein: CASSRPTGDLGRNSPLHF

V gene: TRBV10-1
J gene: TRBJ2-7
D gene: .
clone size: once
CDR3 DNA: TGCGCCAGCAGTGAGAGGGACATGTCCTACGAGCAGTACTTC
CDR3 protein: CASSERDMSYEQYF